This entry features one T cell receptor (beta chain) sequence. Its antigen remains undetermined. Per-base quality was not reported, and no clone a single base away is much larger than it. This sample is drawn from a study of OX40 agonist ivuxolimab in advanced cancers. About the study as a whole: Ivuxolimab, which targeted the costimulatory receptor OX40 (CD134), was an agonistic, fully human IgG2 monoclonal antibody. Three dose-escalation patients achieved partial responses, one with hepatocellular carcinoma and two with cutaneous melanoma. The dose-escalation cohort was 80% to 90% male with a mean age of around 64 years, ranging from roughly 20 to 80. Of the roughly 51 patients in dose escalation, about 19 had hepatocellular carcinoma, about 15 had melanoma, 9 had renal cell carcinoma and 9 had head and neck cancer. The point of sequencing TCRbeta in the periphery was to test whether ivuxolimab changed TCR sequence diversity and drove clonal T-cell expansion. Patients were allowed to have had prior anti-PD-1, anti-PD-L1 or anti-CTLA-4 therapy, and 40% of the dose-escalation patients had been treated with checkpoint inhibitors. The paper reports the monotherapy dose-escalation portion (N of about 50 patients) of the phase I ivuxolimab trial. Intravenous ivuxolimab was administered to patients every 2 weeks at six dose levels: 0.01, 0.1, 0.3, 1.5, 3 and 10 mg/kg. Summary of the overall study and its limitations: At doses of 0.1 to 3.0 mg/kg, clonal expansion of both CD4+ and CD8+ blood T cells was observed from baseline to week 6. Low levels of normalized T-cell clonal expansion were also seen in some patients who did not respond. On average, CD8+ T cells showed more expanded clones than CD4+ T cells after ivuxolimab. Antigen specificity was not determined for the clonally expanded peripheral T cells. In the 0.1-3.0 mg/kg groups, partial responders were among the patients with the lowest normalized peripheral clonal expansion, particularly in CD8+ T cells.

Patients with autoimmune disease history or receiving systemic immunosuppression were excluded from the trial. Peripheral blood for TCR sequencing was drawn from every dose cohort at baseline, at cycle 4 day 1 and at cycle 7 day 1. The samples were drawn from a first-in-human, open-label, multicenter phase I dose-escalation trial of ivuxolimab. Adults with locally advanced or metastatic head and neck squamous cell, hepatocellular, melanoma or renal cell carcinoma were enrolled in the trial. Before TCR sequencing, CD4+ and CD8+ T cells were separately sorted from peripheral blood. The CDR3 runs 14 amino acids, cysteine and phenylalanine included. Only the CDR3 portion is preserved as DNA: 42 bases, with reading frame beginning at the first base. Genomic DNA was extracted from sorted cells for sequencing of the TCRbeta CDR3 region. The immunoSEQ Assay was used for sequencing of TCRbeta CDR3 regions. TCRdb's version of the immuneACCESS table is confined to in-frame rearrangements and falls short of the full clone set. An unresolved V gene accounts for under half of the shortfall where checked; the remainder is of unknown origin. This sample holds tens of thousands of clones; around 89% were observed only once. The ten largest clones capture 1.2% to 1.5% of the sample.

The V and J segments used are TRBV21-1 and TRBJ2-7; the table's D call of TRBD2 was not tested on the DNA. TRBV21-1 is flagged as a pseudogene. The origin of this receptor is an adult with an advanced solid tumor such as melanoma, head and neck, liver or kidney cancer. This material consisted of CD4+ or CD8+ T cells sorted from blood, taken in a trial of the OX40 agonist ivuxolimab. The CDR3: CASSPGIRSYEQYF. The nucleotide sequence is TGTGCCAGCAGTCCCGGGATCCGATCCTACGAGCAGTACTTC.